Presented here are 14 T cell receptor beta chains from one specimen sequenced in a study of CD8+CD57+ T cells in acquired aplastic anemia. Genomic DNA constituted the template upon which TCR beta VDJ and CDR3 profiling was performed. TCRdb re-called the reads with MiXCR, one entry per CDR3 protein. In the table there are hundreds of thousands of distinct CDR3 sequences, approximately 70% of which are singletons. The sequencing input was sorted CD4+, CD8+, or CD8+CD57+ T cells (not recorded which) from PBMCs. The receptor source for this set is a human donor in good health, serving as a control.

CDR3 residues: CASSLWGERPYEQYF. The CDR3 coding sequence is TGTGCCAGCAGCTTATGGGGAGAACGTCCCTACGAGCAGTACTTC. V gene TRBV7-2 combines with J gene TRBJ2-7; D might be TRBD2 (5 bases). This CDR3 has 15 amino acids. Germline CDR1 reads SGHTA; CDR2 reads FQGNSA. Trimming took 2 bases from V and 2 from J, leaving 13 bases between them.

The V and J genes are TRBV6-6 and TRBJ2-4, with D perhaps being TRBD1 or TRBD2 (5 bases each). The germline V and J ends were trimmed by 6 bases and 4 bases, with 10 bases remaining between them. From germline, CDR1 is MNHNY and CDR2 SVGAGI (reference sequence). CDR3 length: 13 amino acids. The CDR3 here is CASRGTEKNIQYF. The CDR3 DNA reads TGTGCCAGCAGGGGGACGGAGAAAAACATTCAGTACTTC.

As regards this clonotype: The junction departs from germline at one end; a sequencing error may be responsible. The CDR3 is CASSRTQGQPQQF. Written as DNA, the CDR3 is TGTGCCAGCAGCCGGACCCAGGGTCAGCCCCAGCAGTTT. The chain joins TRBV7-2 to TRBJ1-5; tentative D call: TRBD1 (5 bases). Germline V gene lookup returns CDR1 SGHTA and CDR2 FQGNSA. This CDR3 contains 13 residues.

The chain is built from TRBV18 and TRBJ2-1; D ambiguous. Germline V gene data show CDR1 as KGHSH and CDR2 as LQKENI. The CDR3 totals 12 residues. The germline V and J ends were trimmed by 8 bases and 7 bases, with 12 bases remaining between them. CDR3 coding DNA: TGTGCCAGCCTGCGACCGAGGAATGAGCAGTTCTTC. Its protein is CASLRPRNEQFF.

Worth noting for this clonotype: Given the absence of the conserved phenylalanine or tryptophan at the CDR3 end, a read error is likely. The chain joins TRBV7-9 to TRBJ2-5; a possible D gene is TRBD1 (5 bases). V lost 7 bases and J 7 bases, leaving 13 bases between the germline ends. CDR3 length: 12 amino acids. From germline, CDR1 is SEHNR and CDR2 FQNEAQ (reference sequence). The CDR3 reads CASIRPQGTQYV. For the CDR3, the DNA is TGTGCCAGCATCAGACCGCAGGGGACCCAGTACGTC.

CDR3 in amino acids: CASSLDAGPDSPLHF. CDR3 bases: TGTGCCAGCAGCTTAGACGCGGGTCCGGATTCACCCCTCCACTTT. This chain links TRBV7-2 with TRBJ1-6; D is ambiguous. CDR3 length: 15 residues. V lost 1 base and J 8 bases, leaving 12 bases between the germline ends. The germline gives CDR1 SGHTA, CDR2 FQGNSA.

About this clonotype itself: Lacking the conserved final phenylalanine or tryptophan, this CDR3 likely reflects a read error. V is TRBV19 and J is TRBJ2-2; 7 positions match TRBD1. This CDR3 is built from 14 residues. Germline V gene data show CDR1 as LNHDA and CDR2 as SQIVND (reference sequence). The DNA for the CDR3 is TGTGCCACCTGTGACAGGGTAACCGCCGGAGAGCTGTTTTGT. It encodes CATCDRVTAGELFC.

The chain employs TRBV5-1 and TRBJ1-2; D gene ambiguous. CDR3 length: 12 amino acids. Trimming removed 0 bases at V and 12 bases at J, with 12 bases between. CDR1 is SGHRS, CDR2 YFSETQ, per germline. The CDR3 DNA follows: TGCGCCAGCAGCTTGGAGGACGGGTACGACACCTTC. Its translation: CASSLEDGYDTF.

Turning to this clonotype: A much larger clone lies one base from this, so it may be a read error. The CDR3: CASSFTPVRETQYF. The CDR3 coding sequence is TGTGCCAGCAGTTTCACGCCGGTCCGGGAGACCCAGTACTTC. V is TRBV2 and J is TRBJ2-5; D is unresolved. This CDR3 is 14 amino acids long. V lost 5 bases to trimming and J lost 5 bases, with 15 bases between them. Germline V gives CDR1 SNHLY, CDR2 FYNNEI.

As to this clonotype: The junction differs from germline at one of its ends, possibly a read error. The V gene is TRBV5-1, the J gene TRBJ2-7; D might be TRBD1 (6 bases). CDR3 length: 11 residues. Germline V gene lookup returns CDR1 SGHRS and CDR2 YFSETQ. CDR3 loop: CASKRTELYNF. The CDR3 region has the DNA TGCGCCAGCAAACGGACAGAGCTCTACAACTTC.

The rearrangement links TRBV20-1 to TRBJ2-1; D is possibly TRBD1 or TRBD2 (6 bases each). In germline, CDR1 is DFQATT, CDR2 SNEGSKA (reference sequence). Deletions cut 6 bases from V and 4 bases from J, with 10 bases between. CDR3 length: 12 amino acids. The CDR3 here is CSAGGGYNEQFF. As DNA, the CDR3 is TGCAGTGCCGGAGGGGGATACAATGAGCAGTTCTTC.

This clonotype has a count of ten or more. The CDR3 nucleotides read TGTGCCAGCAGTTTAAGTTACAGGGTTTCACCCCTCCACTTT. It is translated as CASSLSYRVSPLHF. The chain couples TRBV27 to TRBJ1-6; D perhaps matches TRBD1 (6 bases). The CDR3 totals 14 residues. Germline values: CDR1 MNHEY, CDR2 SMNVEV (reference sequence). Trimming cost V 2 bases and J 9 bases, with 11 bases left between them.

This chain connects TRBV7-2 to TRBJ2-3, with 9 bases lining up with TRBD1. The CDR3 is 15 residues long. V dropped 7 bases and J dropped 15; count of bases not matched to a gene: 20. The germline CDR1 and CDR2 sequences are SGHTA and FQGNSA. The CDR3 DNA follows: TGTGCCAGCACACCGGGACAGGGTGCCAGCGACACCTTCTATTTT. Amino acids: CASTPGQGASDTFYF.

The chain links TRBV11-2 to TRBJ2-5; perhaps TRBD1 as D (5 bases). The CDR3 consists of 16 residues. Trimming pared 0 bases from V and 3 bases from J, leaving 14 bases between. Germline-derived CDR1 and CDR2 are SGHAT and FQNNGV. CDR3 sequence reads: CASSLEVLSGKETQYF. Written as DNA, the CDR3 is TGTGCCAGCAGCTTAGAGGTGCTGTCAGGGAAAGAGACCCAGTACTTC. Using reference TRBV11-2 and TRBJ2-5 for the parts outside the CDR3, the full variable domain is EAGVAQSPRYKIIEKRQSVAFWCNPISGHATLYWYQQILGQGPKLLIQFQNNGVVDDSQLPKDRFSAERLKGVDSTLKIQPAKLEDSAVYLCASSLEVLSGKETQYFGPGTRLLVL.